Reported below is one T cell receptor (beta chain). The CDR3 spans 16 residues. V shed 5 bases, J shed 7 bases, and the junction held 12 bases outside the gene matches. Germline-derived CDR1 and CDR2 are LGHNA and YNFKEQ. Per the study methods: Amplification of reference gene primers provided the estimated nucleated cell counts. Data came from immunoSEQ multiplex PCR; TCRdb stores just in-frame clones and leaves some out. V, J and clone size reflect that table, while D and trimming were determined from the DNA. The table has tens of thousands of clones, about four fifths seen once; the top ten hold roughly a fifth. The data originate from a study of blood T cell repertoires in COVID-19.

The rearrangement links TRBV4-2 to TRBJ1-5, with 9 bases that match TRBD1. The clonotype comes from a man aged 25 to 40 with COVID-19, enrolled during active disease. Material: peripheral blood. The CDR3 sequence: CASSKGQGGGSQPQHF. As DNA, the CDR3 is TGTGCCAGCAGCAAGGGACAGGGAGGAGGATCCCAGCCCCAGCATTTT.